Listed below are T cell receptor beta chains from one sample, sequenced in a study. TCRdb re-called the reads with MiXCR, one entry per CDR3 protein. Among nearly 15,000 distinct CDR3 sequences listed, around 30% were seen once. Sequencing used blood. The receptor set was obtained from a human donor. CDR3s include the opening cysteine and the closing phenylalanine or tryptophan. D genes are given only for firm matches. Some rows mark clone size as missing; the rest say once, few, many or name a class of expanded clone.

V	size	J	length	D	CDR3	DNA
TRBV4-2	NA	TRBJ2-7	15	TRBD1	CASSPDRAPAYEQYF	TGTGCCAGCAGCCCCGACAGGGCACCTGCCTACGAGCAGTACTTC
TRBV14	many	TRBJ2-5	15	NA	CASSPPGLRMETQYF	TGTGCCAGCAGCCCCCCGGGACTCCGGATGGAGACCCAGTACTTC
TRBV4-2	many	TRBJ2-1	15	NA	CASSQERASPNEQFF	TGTGCCAGCAGCCAAGAGCGGGCTAGCCCCAATGAGCAGTTCTTC
TRBV4-2	NA	TRBJ2-1	16	NA	CASSHPTGLGYNEQFF	TGTGCCAGCAGCCACCCCACCGGGCTCGGATACAATGAGCAGTTCTTC
TRBV14	many	TRBJ1-1	14	TRBD1	CASRKQGWDAEAFF	TGTGCCAGCAGGAAACAGGGGTGGGACGCTGAAGCTTTCTTT
TRBV4-2	many	TRBJ1-2	16	NA	CASSHTTPGFDYGYTF	TGTGCCAGCAGCCATACGACCCCGGGTTTTGACTATGGCTACACCTTC
TRBV4-1	once	TRBJ1-1	14	NA	CASSQDEGNTEAFF	TGCGCCAGCAGCCAAGACGAGGGGAACACTGAAGCTTTCTTT
TRBV29-1	NA	TRBJ2-7	14	NA	CSSSISGRHGGQYF	TGCAGCAGTTCGATAAGCGGCCGCCATGGAGGGCAGTACTTC
TRBV4-2	medium-sized	TRBJ2-1	16	TRBD2	CASSQLSLADYNEQFF	TGTGCCAGCAGCCAATTATCCCTAGCGGACTACAATGAGCAGTTCTTC
TRBV29-1	NA	TRBJ2-7	15	TRBD1	CSVEVGQGVSYEQYF	TGCAGCGTTGAAGTTGGACAGGGGGTATCCTACGAGCAGTACTTC